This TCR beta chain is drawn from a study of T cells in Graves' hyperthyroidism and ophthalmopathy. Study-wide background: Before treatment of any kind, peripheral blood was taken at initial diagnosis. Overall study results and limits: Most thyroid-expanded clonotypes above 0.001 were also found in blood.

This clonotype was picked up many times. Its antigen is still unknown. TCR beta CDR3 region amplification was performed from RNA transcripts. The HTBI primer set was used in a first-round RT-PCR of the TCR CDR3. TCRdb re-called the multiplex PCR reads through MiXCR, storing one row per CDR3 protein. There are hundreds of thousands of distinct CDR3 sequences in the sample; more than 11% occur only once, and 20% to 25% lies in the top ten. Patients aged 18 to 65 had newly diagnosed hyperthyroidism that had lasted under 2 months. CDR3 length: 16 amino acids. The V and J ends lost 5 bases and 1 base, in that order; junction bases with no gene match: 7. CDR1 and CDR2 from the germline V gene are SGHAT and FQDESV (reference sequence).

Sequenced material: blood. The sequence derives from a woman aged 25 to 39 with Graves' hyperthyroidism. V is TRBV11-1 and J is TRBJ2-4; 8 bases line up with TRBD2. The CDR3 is CASSQGRGDAKNIQYF. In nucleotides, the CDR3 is TGTGCCAGCAGCCAAGGGCGGGGGGACGCCAAAAACATTCAGTACTTC.